This record looks at one T cell receptor (beta chain) sequence and its context. V was shortened by 0 bases and J by 2 bases, with 8 bases between the two germline ends. The CDR3 spans 13 residues. Germline assignment: CDR1 SQVTM and CDR2 ANQGSEA. As originally analysed: Estimation of nucleated cell counts relied on the amplification of reference gene primers. Assay: immunoSEQ multiplex PCR; the TCRdb copy retains only in-frame clones and omits some. The DNA gave D and trimming, while V, J and clone size come from that table. The table has about 200,000 clones, 89% seen once; the top ten hold 5.5% to 6.5%. This sample stems from a study of blood T cell repertoires in COVID-19.

This chain connects TRBV29-1 to TRBJ2-7; D uncertain. Sample: peripheral blood. The sequence was collected from a man in his 60s who had recovered from COVID-19. The CDR3 DNA is TGCAGCGTTGAAGAGGCACAGACCTACGAGCAGTACTTC. Translating gives CSVEEAQTYEQYF.